The 12 T cell receptor beta chains below come from one sample, sequenced in a study of sequential checkpoint blockade in melanoma. Method: immunoSEQ multiplex PCR; TCRdb's copy keeps in-frame clones and lacks some. The sample lists almost 20,000 clones, roughly 80% occurring once. Documented treatment: randomized to nivolumab then ipilimumab (arm A) or the reverse (arm B). The sample was CD8+ T cells sorted from blood (inferred from file names), taken from a patient given nivolumab and ipilimumab in sequence. The source is a human donor with melanoma.

This chain joins TRBV19 and TRBJ1-5, with TRBD1 matching 7 bases. Trimming at V came to 7 bases and at J to 3 bases, leaving 6 bases not matched to a gene. Germline V lookup: CDR1 LNHDA, CDR2 SQIVND (reference sequence). The CDR3 contains 14 residues. The CDR3 DNA sequence: TGTGCCAGTAAGCGAACAGGGGACAATCAGCCCCAGCATTTT. Protein: CASKRTGDNQPQHF.

The J gene is TRBJ2-1, the V gene TRBV6-5; the match to TRBD1 covers 10 bases. Losses at the gene ends were 8 bases for V and 5 bases for J; bases not matched to a gene: 9. The CDR3 consists of 15 residues. CDR1 is MNHEY, CDR2 SVGAGI, per germline. The CDR3 bases are TGTGCCAGCTCCATCGACAGGGGGCTAAACAATGAGCAGTTCTTC. Amino acids: CASSIDRGLNNEQFF.

The chain carries TRBV5-1 and TRBJ1-6, with unresolved D. CDR1 is SGHRS and CDR2 is YFSETQ in the germline V gene. The CDR3 spans 15 residues. V was trimmed by 4 bases and J by 4 bases, leaving 12 bases between them. The CDR3 coding sequence is TGCGCCAGCAGCCCTAGCGGGTTGTATAATTCACCCCTCCACTTT. It translates to CASSPSGLYNSPLHF.

This chain joins TRBV25-1 and TRBJ1-6, with 7 bases fitting TRBD1. The CDR3 has 15 residues. Germline assignment: CDR1 MGHDK and CDR2 SYGVNS. Trimming at V came to 7 bases and at J to 4 bases, leaving 7 bases not matched to a gene. CDR3 amino acids: CASKGARFYNSPLHF. CDR3 DNA sequence: TGTGCCAGCAAGGGGGCCAGGTTTTATAATTCACCCCTCCACTTT.

This clone was seen once. The rearrangement links TRBV7-6 to TRBJ2-7; 9 bases map to TRBD1. V lost 1 base to trimming and J lost 6 bases; unmatched junction nucleotides: 7. Germline assignment: CDR1 SGHVS and CDR2 FNYEAQ. The CDR3 runs to 15 residues. CDR3 nucleotides: TGTGCCAGCAGCTTAGTCCGGGACAGGGCGGCCGAGCAGTACTTC. As protein: CASSLVRDRAAEQYF.

This rearrangement joins TRBV4-2 to TRBJ2-1, with 13 bases that match TRBD2. Trimming at V came to 2 bases and at J to 6 bases, leaving 1 base not matched to a gene. Per the germline V gene, CDR1 is LGHNA and CDR2 is YNFKEQ. The CDR3 consists of 15 residues. The CDR3 DNA sequence: TGTGCCAGCAGCCAAACTAGCGGGAGGGGCAATGAGCAGTTCTTC. The encoded protein is CASSQTSGRGNEQFF.

The genes are TRBV5-1 and TRBJ1-1; D is uncertain. Per germline, CDR1 SGHRS and CDR2 YFSETQ. Trimming left V 0 bases short and J 1 base short, with 4 bases between. CDR3 length: 13 amino acids. The CDR3 sequence is CASSLGGNTEAFF. CDR3 coding DNA: TGCGCCAGCAGCTTGGGAGGGAACACTGAAGCTTTCTTT.

The chain employs TRBV19 and TRBJ2-5; 7 nucleotides match TRBD2. Unmatched junction bases numbered 13, after V lost 7 bases and J lost 5 bases. From germline, CDR1 is LNHDA and CDR2 SQIVND (reference sequence). This CDR3 has 15 amino acids. The CDR3 DNA reads as TGTGCCAGTACTGACGGGGGGTCCATCTGGGAGACCCAGTACTTC. It translates to CASTDGGSIWETQYF.

The chain joins TRBV7-6 to TRBJ1-2; 10 bases map to TRBD1. Germline CDR1 and CDR2: SGHVS and FNYEAQ. CDR3 length: 15 residues. The V segment lost 5 bases and the J segment 4 bases; nucleotides outside the gene matches: 7. The CDR3 spells CASSDRQGAIYGYTF. CDR3 DNA: TGTGCCAGCAGCGATCGACAGGGGGCGATCTATGGCTACACCTTC.

CDR3 in amino acids: CASSQVRRGPNTDTQYF. CDR3 sequence (DNA): TGTGCCAGCAGCCAAGTTAGAAGGGGGCCGAACACAGATACGCAGTATTTT. The chain is built from TRBV14 and TRBJ2-3, with 7 bases lining up with TRBD1. The ends lost 1 base at V and 2 bases at J; junction bases unmatched: 9. The germline gives CDR1 SGHDN, CDR2 FVKESK. This CDR3 is built from 17 residues.

The gene calls are TRBV2 and TRBJ1-5, with D perhaps TRBD1 (6 bases). CDR3 length: 15 residues. Trimming left V 0 bases short and J 3 bases short, with 9 bases between. Germline values: CDR1 SNHLY, CDR2 FYNNEI. The CDR3 nucleotides are TGTGCCAGCAGTGAAGCGGGGACACACAATCAGCCCCAGCATTTT. Translated: CASSEAGTHNQPQHF.

The chain links TRBV2 to TRBJ2-5; 7 bases agree with TRBD1. The CDR3 has 16 residues. J gave up 3 bases and V 1 base, and 8 bases lay outside the gene matches. Looked up from germline, CDR1 is SNHLY and CDR2 is FYNNEI. CDR3 nucleotide sequence: TGTGCCAGCAGTGAAGACAGGGGCCGAAGAAAAGAGACCCAGTACTTC. Its translation is CASSEDRGRRKETQYF.